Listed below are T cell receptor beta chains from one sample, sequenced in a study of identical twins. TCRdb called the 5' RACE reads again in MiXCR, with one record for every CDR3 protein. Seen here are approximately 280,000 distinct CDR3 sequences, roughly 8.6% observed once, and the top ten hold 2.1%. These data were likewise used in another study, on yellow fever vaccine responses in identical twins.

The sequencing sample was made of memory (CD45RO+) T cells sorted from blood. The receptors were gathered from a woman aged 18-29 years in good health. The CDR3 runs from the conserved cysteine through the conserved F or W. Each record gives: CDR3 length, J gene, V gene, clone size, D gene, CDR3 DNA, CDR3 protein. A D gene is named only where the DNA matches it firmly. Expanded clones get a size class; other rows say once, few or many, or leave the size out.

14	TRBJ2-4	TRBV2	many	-	TGTGCCAGCATGAAAGGCACCGCCAAAAACATTCAGTACTTC	CASMKGTAKNIQYF
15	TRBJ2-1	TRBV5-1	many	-	TGCGCCAGCAGCTTGTCTCGCGGATTCTACAATGAGCAGTTCTTC	CASSLSRGFYNEQFF
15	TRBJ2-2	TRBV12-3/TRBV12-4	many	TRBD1	TGTGCCAGCAGTTTAGTTGGGACAGGGACCGGGGAGCTGTTTTTT	CASSLVGTGTGELFF
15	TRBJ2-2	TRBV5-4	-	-	TGTGCCAGCAGCGCAACAGGGATGGACACCGGGGAGCTGTTTTTT	CASSATGMDTGELFF
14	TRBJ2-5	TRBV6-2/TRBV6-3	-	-	TGTGCCAGCAGAGAACAGGGTTCCCAAGAGACCCAGTACTTC	CASREQGSQETQYF
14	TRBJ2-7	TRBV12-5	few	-	TGTGCTAGTGGTTTTGGGGACACAGCCTACGAGCAGTACTTC	CASGFGDTAYEQYF
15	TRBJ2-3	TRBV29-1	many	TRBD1	TGCAGCGTTACTCCGTTGGCAGGGGGCGCAGATACGCAGTATTTT	CSVTPLAGGADTQYF
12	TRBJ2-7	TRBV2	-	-	TGTGCCAGCAGTGATGGACTGGGCGAGCAGTACTTC	CASSDGLGEQYF
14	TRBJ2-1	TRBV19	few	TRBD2	TGTGCCAGTAGGAGCGGGAGGGCTTACAATGAGCAGTTCTTC	CASRSGRAYNEQFF
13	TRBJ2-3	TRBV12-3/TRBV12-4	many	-	TGTGCCAGCAGCCGGGACCGCACAGATACGCAGTATTTT	CASSRDRTDTQYF
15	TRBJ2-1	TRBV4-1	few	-	TGCGCCAGCAGCCCGGGCCCAACAAACTACAATGAGCAGTTCTTC	CASSPGPTNYNEQFF
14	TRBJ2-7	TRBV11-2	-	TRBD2	TGTGCCAGCAGCGAACTAGCGCTCTCCTACGAGCAGTACTTC	CASSELALSYEQYF
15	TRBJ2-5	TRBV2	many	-	TGTGCCAGCAGCAAAATCGGTGGGCGACAAGAGACCCAGTACTTC	CASSKIGGRQETQYF
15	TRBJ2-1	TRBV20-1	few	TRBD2	TGCAGTGCTAAGCGGGGGGAAAAACTCCGGAATGAGCAGTTCTTC	CSAKRGEKLRNEQFF
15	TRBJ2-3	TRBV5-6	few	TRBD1	TGTGCCAGCAGCAGACAGGGGGTGGGCACAGATACGCAGTATTTT	CASSRQGVGTDTQYF
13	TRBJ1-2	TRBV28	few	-	TGTGCCAGCAGCTCGTCCGGGGGTAATGGCTACACCTTC	CASSSSGGNGYTF
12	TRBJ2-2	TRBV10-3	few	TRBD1	TGTGCCATCAGGACAGGGCCCGGGGAGCTGTTTTTT	CAIRTGPGELFF
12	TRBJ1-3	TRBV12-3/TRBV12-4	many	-	TGTGCCAGCAGTTTCTCCTTTAACACCATATATTTT	CASSFSFNTIYF
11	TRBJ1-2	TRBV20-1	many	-	TGCAGGCGGCACACCGACTATGGCTACACCTTC	CRRHTDYGYTF
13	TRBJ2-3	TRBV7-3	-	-	TGTGCCAGCAGCTCGGGGGATCAGGGTACGCAGTATTTT	CASSSGDQGTQYF
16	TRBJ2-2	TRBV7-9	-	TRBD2	TGTGCCAGCAGCTTACTAGCGGGGGGGAACACCGGGGAGCTGTTTTTT	CASSLLAGGNTGELFF
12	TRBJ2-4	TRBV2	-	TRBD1	TGTGCCAGCATGAGGACAGGGGGCATTCAGTACTTC	CASMRTGGIQYF
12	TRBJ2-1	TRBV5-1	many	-	TGCGCCAGCAGTTTCACAGTCAATGAGCAGTTCTTC	CASSFTVNEQFF
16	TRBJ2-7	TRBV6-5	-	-	TGTGCCAGCAGTTACCAGCGGAGGCAGGGGGGCTACGAGCAGTACTTC	CASSYQRRQGGYEQYF
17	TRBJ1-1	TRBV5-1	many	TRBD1	TGCGCCAGCAGCCGACAACAGACAGGGGGAATGAACACTGAAGCTTTCTTT	CASSRQQTGGMNTEAFF
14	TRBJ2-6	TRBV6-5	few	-	TGTGCCAGCAGTTACTCGGTCTTAGTCTCCGTCCTGACTTTC	CASSYSVLVSVLTF
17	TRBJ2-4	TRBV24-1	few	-	TGTGCCACCAGTGATGGGGGGTCGGGGTTAGCCAAAAACATTCAGTACTTC	CATSDGGSGLAKNIQYF
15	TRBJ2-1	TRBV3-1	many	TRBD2	TGTGCCAGCAGTGAAACTAGCGGAGATTCCAATGAGCAGTTCTTC	CASSETSGDSNEQFF
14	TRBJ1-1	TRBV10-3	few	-	TGTGCCATCACCGAGACAGATACCGACACTGAAGCTTTCTTT	CAITETDTDTEAFF
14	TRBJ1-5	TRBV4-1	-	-	TGCGCCAGCAGCCATGACAGTTGGGGTCAGCCCCAGCATTTT	CASSHDSWGQPQHF
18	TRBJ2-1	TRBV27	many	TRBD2	TGTGCCAGCAGCCGCACCTCCAACCTAGCGGGAATTTACAATGAGCAGTTCTTC	CASSRTSNLAGIYNEQFF
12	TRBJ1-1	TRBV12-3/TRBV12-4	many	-	TGTGCCAGCAGTTTAGAAGGGACGCAGGCTTTCTTT	CASSLEGTQAFF
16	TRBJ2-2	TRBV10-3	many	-	TGTGCCATCAGTGAGTTGAAGGGGACGAACACCGGGGAGCTGTTTTTT	CAISELKGTNTGELFF
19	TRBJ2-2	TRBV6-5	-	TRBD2	TGTGCCAGCAGTTACTCACTGGGACTAGCGGGGGGGCTTACCGGGGAGCTGTTTTTT	CASSYSLGLAGGLTGELFF
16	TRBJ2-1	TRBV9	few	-	TGTGCCAGCAGCGTAGTTCGTTTTTCCGGGACCAATGAGCAGTTCTTC	CASSVVRFSGTNEQFF
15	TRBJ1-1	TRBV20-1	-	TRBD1	TGCAGTGCTCGACCCCGGGACAGGGAAACCACTGAAGCTTTCTTT	CSARPRDRETTEAFF
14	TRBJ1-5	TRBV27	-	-	TGTGCCAGCAGTCGGTCCCTGAGCAATCAGCCCCAGCATTTT	CASSRSLSNQPQHF
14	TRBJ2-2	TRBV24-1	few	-	TGTGCCACCAGTGAACCGGGGTCCACCGGGGAGCTGTTTTTT	CATSEPGSTGELFF
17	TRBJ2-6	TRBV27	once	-	TGTGCCAGCAGTTTCGGGACACTCACCTCTGGGGCCAACGTCCTGACTTTC	CASSFGTLTSGANVLTF
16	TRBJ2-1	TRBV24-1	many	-	TGTGCCACCAGTGACCGGACTGGCGTGAGACACAATGAGCAGTTCTTC	CATSDRTGVRHNEQFF
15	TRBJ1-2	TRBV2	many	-	TGTGCCAGCAGTGACCCTGACGGCACTAACTATGGCTACACCTTC	CASSDPDGTNYGYTF